This paragraph reports one T cell receptor beta chain. Its antigen is as yet unknown. This sample was included in a study of T cells after yellow fever vaccination. The study's findings and limits: Reappearance after the booster was seen for most primary-vaccination clones, at more than 95% CD4 and less than 90% CD8. The presence of abundant clonotypes contaminating from the bulk population was possible in FACS-sorted repertoires. Clonotype sharing between CD4 and CD8 compartments was small.

A universal primer site and UMIs were added as TCR cDNA was made by 5'RACE template switching. TCRdb analysed the 5' RACE reads with MiXCR anew, one entry per CDR3 protein. The repertoire holds about 300,000 distinct CDR3 sequences, around 3.9% seen once, with roughly a quarter in the top ten. The clonotype was recovered from a man between 18 and 29 years old who received the YFV17D yellow fever vaccine. This material consisted of PBMCs, taken 5 days after the yellow fever booster vaccination.

The CDR3 sequence is CASSVTGTGWETQYF. CDR3 bases: TGTGCCAGCAGCGTAACCGGGACAGGGTGGGAGACCCAGTACTTC. The chain uses TRBV7-2 and TRBJ2-5; 9 bases align to TRBD1. The CDR3 contains 15 residues. Germline-derived CDR1 and CDR2 are SGHTA and FQGNSA. The junction had 9 bases not matched to a gene; V was cut back by 5 bases and J by 5 bases.